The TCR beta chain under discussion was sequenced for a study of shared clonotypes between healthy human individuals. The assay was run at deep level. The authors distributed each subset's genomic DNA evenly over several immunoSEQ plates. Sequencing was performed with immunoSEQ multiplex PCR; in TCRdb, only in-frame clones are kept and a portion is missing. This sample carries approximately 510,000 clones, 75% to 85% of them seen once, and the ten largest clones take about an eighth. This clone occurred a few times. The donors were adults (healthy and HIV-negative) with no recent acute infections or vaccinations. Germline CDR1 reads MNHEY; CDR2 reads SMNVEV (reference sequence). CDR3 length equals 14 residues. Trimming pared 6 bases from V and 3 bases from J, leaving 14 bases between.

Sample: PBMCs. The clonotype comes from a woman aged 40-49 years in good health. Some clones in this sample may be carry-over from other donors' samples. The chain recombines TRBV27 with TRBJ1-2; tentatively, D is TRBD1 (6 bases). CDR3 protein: CASRRQVNDYGYTF. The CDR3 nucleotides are TGTGCCAGCAGACGACAGGTTAATGACTATGGCTACACCTTC.